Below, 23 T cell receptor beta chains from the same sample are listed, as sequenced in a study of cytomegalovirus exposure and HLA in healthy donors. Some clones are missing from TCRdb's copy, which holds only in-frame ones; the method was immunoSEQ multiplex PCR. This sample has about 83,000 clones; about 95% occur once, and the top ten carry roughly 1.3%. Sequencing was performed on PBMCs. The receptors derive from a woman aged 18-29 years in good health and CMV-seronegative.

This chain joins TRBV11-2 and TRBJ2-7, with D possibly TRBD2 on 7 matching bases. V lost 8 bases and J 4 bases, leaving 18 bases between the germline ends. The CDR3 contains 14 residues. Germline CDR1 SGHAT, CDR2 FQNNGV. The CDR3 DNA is TGTGCCAGCCTAGAGGGGGGAGGGCTGTACGAGCAGTACTTC. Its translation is CASLEGGGLYEQYF.

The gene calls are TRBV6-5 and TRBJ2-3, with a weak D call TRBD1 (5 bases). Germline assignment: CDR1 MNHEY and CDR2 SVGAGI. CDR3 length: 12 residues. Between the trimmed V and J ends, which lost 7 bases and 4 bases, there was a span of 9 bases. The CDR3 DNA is TGTGCCAGCATGAAGGGGCCAGATACGCAGTATTTT. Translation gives CASMKGPDTQYF.

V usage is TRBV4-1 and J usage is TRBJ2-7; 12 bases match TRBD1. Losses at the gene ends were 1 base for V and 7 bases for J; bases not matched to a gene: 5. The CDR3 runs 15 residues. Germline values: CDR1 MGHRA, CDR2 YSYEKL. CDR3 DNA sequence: TGCGCCAGCAGCCAAGGGGACAGGGGGCACTGGGAGCAGTACTTC. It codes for CASSQGDRGHWEQYF.

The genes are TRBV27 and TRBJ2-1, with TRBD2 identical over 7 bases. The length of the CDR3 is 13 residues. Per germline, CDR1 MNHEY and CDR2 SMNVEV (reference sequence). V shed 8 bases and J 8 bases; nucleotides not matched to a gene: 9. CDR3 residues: CASGRGRAYEQFF. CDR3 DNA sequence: TGTGCCAGCGGGAGGGGCCGCGCCTATGAGCAGTTCTTC.

Here the CDR3 reads CASSRAGGEGNQPQHF. CDR3 nucleotides: TGTGCCAGCTCCCGGGCCGGGGGAGAGGGCAATCAGCCCCAGCATTTT. The J gene is TRBJ1-5, the V gene TRBV18, with D perhaps matching TRBD1 (5 bases). Trimming shortened V by 6 bases and J by 2 bases, and 17 bases separated the two germline ends. The CDR3 totals 16 residues. Per the germline V gene, CDR1 is KGHSH and CDR2 is LQKENI.

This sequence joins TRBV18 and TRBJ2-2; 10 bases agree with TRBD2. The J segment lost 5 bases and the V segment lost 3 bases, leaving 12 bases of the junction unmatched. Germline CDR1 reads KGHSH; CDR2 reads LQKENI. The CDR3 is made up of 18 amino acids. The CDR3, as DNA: TGTGCCAGCTCACCCGCCTCCCTAGCGGGAGTAGGGACCGGGGAGCTGTTTTTT. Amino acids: CASSPASLAGVGTGELFF.

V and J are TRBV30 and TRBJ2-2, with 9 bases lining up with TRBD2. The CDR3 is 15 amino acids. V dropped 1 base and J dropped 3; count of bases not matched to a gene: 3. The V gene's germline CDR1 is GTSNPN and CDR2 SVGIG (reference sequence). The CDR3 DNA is TGTGCCTGGAGTGGTCTAGCGGGGTACACCGGGGAGCTGTTTTTT. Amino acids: CAWSGLAGYTGELFF.

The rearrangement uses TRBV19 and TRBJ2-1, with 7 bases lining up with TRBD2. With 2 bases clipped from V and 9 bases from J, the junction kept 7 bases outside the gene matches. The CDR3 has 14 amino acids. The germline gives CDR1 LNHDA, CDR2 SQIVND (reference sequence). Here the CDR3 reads CASSILAGASEQFF. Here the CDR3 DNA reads TGTGCCAGTAGTATACTGGCGGGAGCTAGTGAGCAGTTCTTC. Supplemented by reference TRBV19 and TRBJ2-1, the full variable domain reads DGGITQSPKYLFRKEGQNVTLSCEQNLNHDAMYWYRQDPGQGLRLIYYSQIVNDFQKGDIAEGYSVSREKKESFPLTVTSAQKNPTAFYLCASSILAGASEQFFGPGTRLTVL.

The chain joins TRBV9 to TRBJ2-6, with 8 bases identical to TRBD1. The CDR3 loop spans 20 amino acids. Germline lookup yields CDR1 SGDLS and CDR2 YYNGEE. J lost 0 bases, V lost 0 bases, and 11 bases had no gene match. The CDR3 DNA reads TGTGCCAGCAGCGTAGAGAGCCGGGACAGGATATTCTCTGGGGCCAACGTCCTGACTTTC. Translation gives CASSVESRDRIFSGANVLTF. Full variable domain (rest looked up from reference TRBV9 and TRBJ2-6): DSGVTQTPKHLITATGQRVTLRCSPRSGDLSVYWYQQSLDQGLQFLIQYYNGEERAKGNILERFSAQQFPDLHSELNLSSLELGDSALYFCASSVESRDRIFSGANVLTFGAGSRLTVL.

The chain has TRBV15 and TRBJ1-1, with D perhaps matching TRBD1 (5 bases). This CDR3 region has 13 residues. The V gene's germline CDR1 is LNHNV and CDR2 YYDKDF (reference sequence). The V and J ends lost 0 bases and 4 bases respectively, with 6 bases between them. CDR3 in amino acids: CATSREGGTEAFF. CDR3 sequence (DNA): TGTGCCACCAGCAGAGAGGGGGGCACTGAAGCTTTCTTT.

CDR3 loop: CASRTGLNYGYTF. CDR3 nucleotide sequence: TGTGCCAGCCGAACAGGGCTTAACTATGGCTACACCTTC. The chain recombines TRBV6-5 with TRBJ1-2, with D possibly being TRBD1 (6 bases). V was trimmed by 8 bases and J by 1 base, leaving 11 bases between them. CDR3 size: 13 residues. Germline V lookup: CDR1 MNHEY, CDR2 SVGAGI.

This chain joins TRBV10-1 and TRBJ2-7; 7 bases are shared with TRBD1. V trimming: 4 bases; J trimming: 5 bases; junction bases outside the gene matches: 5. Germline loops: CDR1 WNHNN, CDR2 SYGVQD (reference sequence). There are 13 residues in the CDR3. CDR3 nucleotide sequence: TGCGCCAGCAGTGTGGGACAGACCGACGAGCAGTACTTC. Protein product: CASSVGQTDEQYF.

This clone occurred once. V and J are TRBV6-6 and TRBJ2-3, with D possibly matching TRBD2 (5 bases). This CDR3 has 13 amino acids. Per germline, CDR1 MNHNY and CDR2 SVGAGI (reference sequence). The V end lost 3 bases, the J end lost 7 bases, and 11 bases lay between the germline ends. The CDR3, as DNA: TGTGCCAGCAGTTATCCGCCTAGCTATACGCAGTATTTT. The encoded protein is CASSYPPSYTQYF.

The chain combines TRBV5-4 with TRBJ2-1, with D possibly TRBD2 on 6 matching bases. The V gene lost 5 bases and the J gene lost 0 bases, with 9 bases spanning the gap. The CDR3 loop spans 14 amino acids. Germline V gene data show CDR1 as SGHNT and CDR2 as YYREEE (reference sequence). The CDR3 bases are TGTGCCAGCAGTGGAGGGTACTCCTACAATGAGCAGTTCTTC. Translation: CASSGGYSYNEQFF.

The DNA of the CDR3 is TGTGCCAGCTCACCGTCAGAACCCAGCTACGAGCAGTACTTC. The encoded protein is CASSPSEPSYEQYF. The chain uses TRBV18 and TRBJ2-7; D ambiguous. The CDR3 runs to 14 residues. Looked up from germline, CDR1 is KGHSH and CDR2 is LQKENI. V lost 3 bases and J 3 bases, leaving 12 bases between the germline ends.

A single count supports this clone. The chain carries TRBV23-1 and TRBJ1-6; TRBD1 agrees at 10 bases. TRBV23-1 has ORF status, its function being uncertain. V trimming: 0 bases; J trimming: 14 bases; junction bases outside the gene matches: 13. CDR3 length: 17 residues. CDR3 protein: CASSQSPDRGAPCTLHF. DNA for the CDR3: TGCGCCAGCAGTCAATCACCGGACAGGGGGGCCCCTTGCACCCTCCACTTT.

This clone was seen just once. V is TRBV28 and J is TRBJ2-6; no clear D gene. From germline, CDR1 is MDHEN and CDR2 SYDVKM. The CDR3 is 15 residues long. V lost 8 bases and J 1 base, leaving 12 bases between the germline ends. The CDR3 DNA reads TGTGCCAGCGGCTCCCCCAAGTCTGGGGCCAACGTCCTGACTTTC. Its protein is CASGSPKSGANVLTF.

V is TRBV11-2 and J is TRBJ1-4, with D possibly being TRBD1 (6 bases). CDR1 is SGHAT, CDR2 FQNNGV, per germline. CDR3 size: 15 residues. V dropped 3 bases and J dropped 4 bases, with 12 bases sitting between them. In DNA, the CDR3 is TGTGCCAGCAGCTTGAGGGGGGGCTTTAATGAAAAACTGTTTTTT. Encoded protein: CASSLRGGFNEKLFF.

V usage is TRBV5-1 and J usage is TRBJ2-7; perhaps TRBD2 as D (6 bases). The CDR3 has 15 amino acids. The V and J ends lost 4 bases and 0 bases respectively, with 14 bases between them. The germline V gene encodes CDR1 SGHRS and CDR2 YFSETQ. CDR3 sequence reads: CASSVSGSSSYEQYF. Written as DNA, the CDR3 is TGCGCCAGCAGCGTTAGCGGATCCAGCTCCTACGAGCAGTACTTC.

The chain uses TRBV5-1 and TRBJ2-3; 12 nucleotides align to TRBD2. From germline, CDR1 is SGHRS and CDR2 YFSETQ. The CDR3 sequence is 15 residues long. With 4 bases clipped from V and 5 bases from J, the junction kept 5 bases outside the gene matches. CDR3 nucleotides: TGCGCCAGCAGCCGGACTAGCGGGATTTTAGATACGCAGTATTTT. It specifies CASSRTSGILDTQYF.

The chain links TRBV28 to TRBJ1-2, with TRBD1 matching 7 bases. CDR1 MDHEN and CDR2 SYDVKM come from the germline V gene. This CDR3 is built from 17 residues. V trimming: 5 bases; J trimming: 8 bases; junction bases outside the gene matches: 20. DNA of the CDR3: TGTGCCAGCAGTACACCAACTAGAACGACAGGGAGTAGGGGCTACACCTTC. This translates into CASSTPTRTTGSRGYTF.

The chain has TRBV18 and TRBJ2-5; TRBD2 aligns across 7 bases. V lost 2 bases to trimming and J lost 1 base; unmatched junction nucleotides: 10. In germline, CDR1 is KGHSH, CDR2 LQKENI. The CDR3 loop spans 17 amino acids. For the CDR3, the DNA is TGTGCCAGCTCACCAAACCTGTACGGGAGGTCCCAAGAGACCCAGTACTTC. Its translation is CASSPNLYGRSQETQYF.

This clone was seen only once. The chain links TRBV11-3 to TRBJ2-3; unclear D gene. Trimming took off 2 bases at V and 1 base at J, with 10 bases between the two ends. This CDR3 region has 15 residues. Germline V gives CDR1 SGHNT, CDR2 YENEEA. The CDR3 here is CASSLQSAGTDTQYF. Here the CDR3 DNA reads TGTGCCAGCAGCTTACAATCCGCGGGCACAGATACGCAGTATTTT. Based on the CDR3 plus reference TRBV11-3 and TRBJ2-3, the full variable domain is EAGVVQSPRYKIIEKKQPVAFWCNPISGHNTLYWYLQNLGQGPELLIRYENEEAVDDSQLPKDRFSAERLKGVDSTLKIQPAELGDSAVYLCASSLQSAGTDTQYFGPGTRLTVL.